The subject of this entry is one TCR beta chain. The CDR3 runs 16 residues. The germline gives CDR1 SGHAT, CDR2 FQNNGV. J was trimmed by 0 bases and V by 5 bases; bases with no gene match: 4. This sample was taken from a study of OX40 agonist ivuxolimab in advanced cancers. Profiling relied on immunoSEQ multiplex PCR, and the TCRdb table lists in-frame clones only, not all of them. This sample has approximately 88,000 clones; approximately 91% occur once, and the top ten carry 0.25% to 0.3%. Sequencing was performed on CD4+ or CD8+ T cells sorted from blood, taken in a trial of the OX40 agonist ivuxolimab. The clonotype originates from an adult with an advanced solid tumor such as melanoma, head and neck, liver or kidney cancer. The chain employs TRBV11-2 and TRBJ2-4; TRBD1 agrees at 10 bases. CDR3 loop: CASSPWTGGAKNIQYF. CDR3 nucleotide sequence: TGTGCCAGCAGCCCCTGGACAGGGGGAGCCAAAAACATTCAGTACTTC.